The 22 T cell receptor beta chains below were found in one sample sequenced in a study of T cell responses to AZD1222 COVID-19 vaccine. Using immunoSEQ multiplex PCR, the repertoire was profiled, and TCRdb retains in-frame clones only, with some absent. The sample has 100,000 to 140,000 clones; around 90% are singletons. The sample consisted of peripheral blood, taken on day 0 of AZD1222 vaccination. These receptors came from an adult in good health.

This clone was recorded once. The CDR3 coding sequence is TGTGCCTGGAAAGATGAGGCGAACACTGAAGCTTTCTTT. It translates to CAWKDEANTEAFF. The rearrangement joins TRBV30 to TRBJ1-1; D not resolved. V was trimmed by 4 bases and J by 1 base, leaving 10 bases between them. This CDR3 has 13 residues. CDR1 is GTSNPN and CDR2 is SVGIG in the germline V gene (reference sequence).

This rearrangement joins TRBV6-2 or TRBV6-3 to TRBJ2-7, with D perhaps TRBD1 (5 bases). CDR1 and CDR2 (germline): MNHEY, SVGEGT. There are 15 residues in the CDR3. Trimming took off 5 bases at V and 3 bases at J, with 17 bases between the two ends. Here the CDR3 DNA reads TGTGCCAGCAGTCACCCCGACAGCTTGAACTACGAGCAGTACTTC. Its protein product is CASSHPDSLNYEQYF.

This clone is a singleton in its sample. The genes are TRBV28 and TRBJ1-2; possibly TRBD1 for D (6 bases). This CDR3 is 14 amino acids long. Germline V gene sequence: CDR1 MDHEN, CDR2 SYDVKM. V lost 6 bases and J lost 2, with 13 bases in between. CDR3 loop: CASRSSQGNYGYTF. The CDR3 DNA reads TGTGCCAGCAGATCCAGTCAGGGGAACTATGGCTACACCTTC.

V usage is TRBV7-8 and J usage is TRBJ2-1, with D unresolved. V lost 4 bases and J 2 bases, leaving 9 bases between the germline ends. CDR3 length equals 14 residues. Germline V gene data show CDR1 as SGHVS and CDR2 as FQNEAQ. The CDR3 protein is CASSSGRTYNEQFF. The CDR3 bases are TGTGCCAGCAGCTCCGGACGTACCTACAATGAGCAGTTCTTC.

In this sample, this clone turned up once. The genes are TRBV10-2 and TRBJ1-1; D call uncertain. CDR1 WSHSY and CDR2 SAAADI come from the germline V gene. Trimming took 7 bases from V and 2 from J, leaving 8 bases between them. The CDR3 extends over 12 amino acids. As DNA, the CDR3 is TGCGCCAGCATAGACGGCAACACTGAAGCTTTCTTT. Protein product: CASIDGNTEAFF.

The V gene is TRBV28, the J gene TRBJ1-5; TRBD1 agrees at 8 bases. CDR3 length: 15 amino acids. The germline V gene has CDR1 MDHEN and CDR2 SYDVKM. The junction had 5 bases not matched to a gene; V was cut back by 5 bases and J by 2 bases. The CDR3 region is CASSGQGQGNQPQHF. In DNA form, the CDR3 reads TGTGCCAGCAGTGGCCAGGGACAGGGCAATCAGCCCCAGCATTTT.

In DNA form, the CDR3 reads TGTGCCAGCTCATCGGGCTACAATCAGCCCCAGCATTTT. It translates to CASSSGYNQPQHF. The chain combines TRBV7-3 with TRBJ1-5; D gene ambiguous. The CDR3 consists of 13 residues. Germline V gene data show CDR1 as SGHTA and CDR2 as FQGTGA. Trimming pared 8 bases from V and 3 bases from J, leaving 11 bases between.

The CDR3 DNA sequence: TGTGCCAGCAGACCAACCGGGACAGGGAATTCACCCCTCCACTTT. It encodes CASRPTGTGNSPLHF. V and J are TRBV11-2 and TRBJ1-6; 9 nucleotides match TRBD1. V lost 6 bases and J lost 7; bases outside the gene matches: 7. Germline-derived CDR1 and CDR2 are SGHAT and FQNNGV. CDR3 length: 15 residues.

This chain links TRBV6-6 with TRBJ2-7; D is possibly TRBD1 or TRBD2 (5 bases each). The V gene's germline CDR1 is MNHNY and CDR2 SVGAGI (reference sequence). The CDR3 runs 15 residues. With 0 bases removed from V and 7 bases from J, the gap between germline ends came to 16 bases. CDR3 region: CASSYSDSGRLEQYF. For the CDR3, the DNA is TGTGCCAGCAGTTACTCAGACAGCGGTCGATTGGAGCAGTACTTC.

The rearrangement joins TRBV9 to TRBJ2-1; 11 positions match TRBD2. Trimming took 0 bases from V and 12 from J; bases not matched to a gene: 5. Germline lookup yields CDR1 SGDLS and CDR2 YYNGEE. The CDR3 runs to 14 residues. This chain's CDR3 is CASSVDGTSGRQFF. The CDR3 DNA is TGTGCCAGCAGCGTAGATGGGACTAGCGGTAGGCAGTTCTTC.

The gene calls are TRBV7-2 and TRBJ1-2, with D perhaps TRBD1 (5 bases). The ends were cut back, 5 bases at V and 6 bases at J, with 28 bases in the middle. The CDR3 runs 18 residues. Germline V gives CDR1 SGHTA, CDR2 FQGNSA. CDR3 sequence reads: CASSQPHQGLPGSDGYTF. The CDR3 nucleotides are TGTGCCAGCAGCCAACCCCACCAGGGACTACCAGGGTCGGATGGCTACACCTTC.

This clone has a single count. This chain links TRBV7-3 with TRBJ2-1, with 10 bases identical to TRBD2. Per germline, CDR1 SGHTA and CDR2 FQGTGA. The CDR3 has 17 amino acids. J lost 2 bases, V lost 2 bases, and 6 bases had no gene match. CDR3 sequence (DNA): TGTGCCAGCAGCTTAGGCTTAGCGGGAGGCACCTACAATGAGCAGTTCTTC. This codes for CASSLGLAGGTYNEQFF.

Here the CDR3 DNA reads TGTGCCATCAGTGAGCCCATGACAGGGCCTAATTCACCCCTCCACTTT. Its translation: CAISEPMTGPNSPLHF. This rearrangement joins TRBV10-3 to TRBJ1-6, with 7 bases fitting TRBD1. The V gene's germline CDR1 is ENHRY and CDR2 SYGVKD. The CDR3 consists of 16 residues. The V and J ends lost 2 bases and 6 bases, in that order; junction bases with no gene match: 7.

The chain has TRBV12-3 or TRBV12-4 and TRBJ1-5; no clear D. The germline V and J ends were trimmed by 2 bases and 5 bases, with 7 bases remaining between them. The CDR3 loop spans 13 amino acids. The CDR3 coding sequence is TGTGCCAGCAGTTTAAGCGGGGATCAGCCCCAGCATTTT. As protein: CASSLSGDQPQHF.

This clone was picked up one time. This rearrangement joins TRBV5-1 to TRBJ2-7, with no clear D. Germline CDR1 SGHRS, CDR2 YFSETQ. Trimming stripped 3 bases from V and 4 bases from J, with 5 bases between. CDR3 length equals 11 residues. CDR3 bases: TGCGCCAGCAGCTCCCTATACGAGCAGTACTTC. Protein sequence: CASSSLYEQYF.

The chain couples TRBV6-2 or TRBV6-3 to TRBJ2-2; a weak D match, TRBD2 (5 bases). Germline lookup yields CDR1 MNHEY and CDR2 SVGEGT. Trimming removed 0 bases at V and 0 bases at J, with 5 bases between. This CDR3 comprises 15 residues. This chain's CDR3 is CASSYSTTNTGELFF. CDR3 DNA sequence: TGTGCCAGCAGTTACTCGACTACGAACACCGGGGAGCTGTTTTTT.

The J gene is TRBJ2-1, the V gene TRBV5-5, with D perhaps matching TRBD1 (6 bases). Germline-derived CDR1 and CDR2 are SGHKS and YYEKEE (reference sequence). Trimming removed 0 bases from V and 9 bases from J, with 16 bases in between. The length of the CDR3 is 15 residues. The CDR3 sequence is CASSLVLDRWGEQFF. Here the CDR3 DNA reads TGTGCCAGCAGCTTGGTTCTCGACAGGTGGGGTGAGCAGTTCTTC.

This clone was recorded a few times. The DNA of the CDR3 is TGTGCCAGCAGCTTTCGCGACCCGACGGAGACCCAGTACTTC. Its protein is CASSFRDPTETQYF. The V gene is TRBV7-9, the J gene TRBJ2-5; D gene ambiguous. Germline V gives CDR1 SEHNR, CDR2 FQNEAQ (reference sequence). The length of the CDR3 is 14 residues. With 3 bases removed from V and 5 bases from J, the gap between germline ends came to 13 bases.

The chain employs TRBV28 and TRBJ2-7, with D maybe TRBD2 (6 bases). The CDR3 contains 17 residues. The germline gives CDR1 MDHEN, CDR2 SYDVKM. The V gene lost 2 bases and the J gene lost 2 bases, with 19 bases spanning the gap. In nucleotides, the CDR3 is TGTGCCAGCAGTTTAATCTTCGCGCTAGCGCCCGCCTACGAGCAGTACTTC. Amino acids: CASSLIFALAPAYEQYF.

The rearrangement links TRBV4-2 to TRBJ2-2; 10 bases line up with TRBD2. J lost 4 bases, V lost 0 bases, and 5 bases had no gene match. In germline, CDR1 is LGHNA, CDR2 YNFKEQ. The CDR3 contains 17 residues. The CDR3 region is CASSQEASGRGTGELFF. The CDR3 bases are TGTGCCAGCAGCCAAGAAGCTAGCGGGAGAGGCACCGGGGAGCTGTTTTTT.

The rearrangement joins TRBV19 to TRBJ1-2; D gene unclear. The ends were cut back, 2 bases at V and 3 bases at J, with 7 bases in the middle. The CDR3 covers 13 residues. Germline V CDR1 and CDR2: LNHDA, SQIVND (reference sequence). Here the CDR3 DNA reads TGTGCCAGTAGTATACTCAAATACTATGGCTACACCTTC. Protein: CASSILKYYGYTF.

This chain links TRBV19 with TRBJ2-7; a weak D match, TRBD2 (6 bases). The CDR3 covers 15 residues. V lost 8 bases and J lost 2, with 19 bases in between. Germline-derived CDR1 and CDR2 are LNHDA and SQIVND (reference sequence). For the CDR3, the DNA is TGTGCCAGTTGGGGCGCGGGGCGTCCTCCCTACGAGCAGTACTTC. Translated, it gives CASWGAGRPPYEQYF.